This T cell receptor (beta chain) derives from a study of T cells after yellow fever vaccination. Study findings and constraints: Clones that expanded after primary vaccination mostly reappeared after the booster (roughly 96% CD4, 75% to 90% CD8). Abundant bulk-population clonotypes could contaminate the FACS-sorted repertoires.

Worth noting for this clonotype: Its antigen is not identified.

In making TCR cDNA, 5'RACE template switching added a universal primer site and UMIs to it. One entry per CDR3 protein, called by TCRdb with MiXCR from the 5' RACE reads. The sample consists of 500,000 to 650,000 distinct CDR3 sequences, more than 9% of them appearing once. This CDR3 has 20 amino acids. The chain couples TRBV21-1 to TRBJ1-1. TRBV21-1 is described as a pseudogene. This material consisted of PBMCs, taken on the day of the yellow fever booster vaccination. This sequence was found in a man aged 25 to 40 who received the YFV17D yellow fever vaccine. The CDR3 reads CASSKEIEEADSFMNTEAFF. The CDR3 nucleotides are TGTGCCAGCAGCAAAGAGATTGAAGAAGCGGACAGTTTTATGAACACTGAAGCTTTCTTT.